A selection of T cell receptor beta chains follows, all from one sample in a study of CD8+ T cells in alopecia areata. Some clones are missing from TCRdb's copy, which holds only in-frame ones; the method was immunoSEQ multiplex PCR. The table lists about 120,000 clones, about 50% of them singletons, with roughly 0.45% in the top ten. The specimen comprised CD4+ T cells sorted from blood, sampled at week 4, from a patient treated with tofacitinib. The receptors stem from a human donor with alopecia areata. The CDR3 runs from the conserved cysteine through the conserved F or W. Each record gives: clone size, J gene, CDR3 length, D gene, V gene, CDR3 protein, CDR3 DNA. D genes are given only for firm matches. Size is omitted from some rows. Given values are once, few, many or a class for expanded clones.

>.|TRBJ2-5|14|.|TRBV7-9
CASSPTVYQETQYF
TGTGCCAGCAGCCCGACAGTATACCAAGAGACCCAGTACTTC
>.|TRBJ2-3|11|.|TRBV30
CAWSTADTQYF
TGTGCCTGGAGTACAGCGGATACGCAGTATTTT
>few|TRBJ2-2|13|.|TRBV29-1
CSVEGSGAGELFF
TGCAGCGTTGAAGGCTCGGGGGCCGGGGAGCTGTTTTTT
>.|TRBJ1-2|12|.|TRBV15
CATSRDGYGYTF
TGTGCCACCAGCAGAGACGGCTATGGCTACACCTTC
>.|TRBJ2-3|12|.|TRBV7-9
CASSLGPPRQYF
TGTGCCAGCAGCTTGGGCCCCCCAAGGCAGTATTTT
>few|TRBJ1-1|14|.|TRBV7-9
CASSLMGLNTEAFF
TGTGCCAGCAGCTTAATGGGCCTTAACACTGAAGCTTTCTTT
>.|TRBJ2-3|13|.|TRBV29-1
CSVEEREGDTQYF
TGCAGCGTTGAAGAACGGGAAGGAGATACGCAGTATTTT
>.|TRBJ2-1|16|.|TRBV4-1
CASSHPSRDRDNEQFF
TGCGCCAGCAGCCATCCTTCCCGGGACCGAGACAATGAGCAGTTCTTC
>.|TRBJ2-7|15|.|TRBV18
CASSPSHSATYEQYF
TGTGCCAGCTCACCATCGCACAGTGCCACCTACGAGCAGTACTTC
>.|TRBJ1-5|15|TRBD1|TRBV7-2
CASSLTGEGNQPQHF
TGTGCCAGCAGCTTAACAGGGGAGGGCAATCAGCCCCAGCATTTT
>.|TRBJ2-7|13|TRBD2|TRBV29-1
CSVEALAGVEQYF
TGCAGCGTTGAAGCGCTAGCGGGAGTTGAGCAGTACTTC
>once|TRBJ2-1|15|.|TRBV6-5
CASSYRTASYNEQFF
TGTGCCAGCAGTTACAGGACGGCCTCCTACAATGAGCAGTTCTTC
>.|TRBJ2-3|15|.|TRBV4-1
CASSQDRSSTDTQYF
TGCGCCAGCAGCCAAGACAGGTCTAGCACAGATACGCAGTATTTT
>.|TRBJ2-2|15|TRBD2|TRBV29-1
CSVTSGREPTGELFF
TGCAGCGTCACTAGCGGGAGGGAACCCACCGGGGAGCTGTTTTTT
>few|TRBJ2-1|12|.|TRBV19
CASTPTYNEQFF
TGTGCCAGTACGCCCACTTACAATGAGCAGTTCTTC
>.|TRBJ1-6|14|.|TRBV2
CATIRSSYNSPLHF
TGTGCCACCATTAGGAGCTCCTATAATTCACCCCTCCACTTT
>.|TRBJ2-1|11|.|TRBV11-2
CASSSWDEQFF
TGTGCCAGCAGCTCTTGGGATGAGCAGTTCTTC
>.|TRBJ1-2|13|TRBD1|TRBV6-6
CASRTGQADGYTF
TGTGCCAGCAGAACCGGACAGGCGGATGGCTACACCTTC
>.|TRBJ1-1|14|.|TRBV11-1
CASSPAWDTAEAFF
TGTGCCAGCAGCCCCGCTTGGGACACCGCTGAAGCTTTCTTT
>.|TRBJ2-7|12|.|TRBV30
CAWSRLSYEQYF
TGTGCCTGGAGTAGACTCTCCTACGAGCAGTACTTC
>.|TRBJ2-1|12|.|TRBV29-1
CSVEVYGDEQFF
TGCAGCGTTGAAGTGTACGGCGATGAGCAGTTCTTC
>.|TRBJ2-1|13|TRBD2|TRBV14
CASSLGLAEEQFF
TGTGCCAGCAGCCTGGGACTAGCGGAAGAGCAGTTCTTC
>.|TRBJ2-2|16|TRBD2|TRBV7-2
CASSPTSGRSTGELFF
TGTGCCAGCAGCCCCACTAGCGGGAGGAGCACCGGGGAGCTGTTTTTT
>.|TRBJ2-3|15|.|TRBV29-1
CSVEEMAGRSDTQYF
TGCAGCGTTGAAGAAATGGCAGGTAGATCAGATACGCAGTATTTT
>.|TRBJ2-1|15|TRBD2|TRBV6-5
CASSYSSGGHNEQFF
TGTGCCAGCAGTTACTCTAGCGGGGGCCACAATGAGCAGTTCTTC
>.|TRBJ1-2|15|.|TRBV6-5
CASSYSGSYIHGYTF
TGTGCCAGCAGTTACTCCGGGAGCTACATCCATGGCTACACCTTC
>.|TRBJ1-1|16|TRBD1|TRBV5-6
CASSPGQGSGDTEAFF
TGTGCCAGCAGCCCTGGACAGGGGTCGGGTGACACTGAAGCTTTCTTT
>once|TRBJ1-2|14|.|TRBV6-1
CASSLNQGSNGYTF
TGTGCCAGCAGCCTTAACCAGGGGAGTAATGGCTACACCTTC
>.|TRBJ1-2|14|.|TRBV6-5
CASSYSEDSGGYTF
TGTGCCAGCAGTTACTCCGAGGACAGTGGTGGCTACACCTTC
>many|TRBJ2-3|15|TRBD2|TRBV6-1
CASTEASGGADTQYF
TGTGCCAGCACCGAAGCTAGCGGGGGCGCAGATACGCAGTATTTT
>.|TRBJ1-4|13|TRBD1|TRBV27
CASRPTGNEKLFF
TGTGCCAGCCGTCCGACAGGGAACGAAAAACTGTTTTTT
>.|TRBJ1-2|14|TRBD1|TRBV30
CAWRQGARGYGYTF
TGTGCCTGGCGACAGGGGGCGCGGGGCTATGGCTACACCTTC
>.|TRBJ1-5|13|TRBD1|TRBV10-3
CAISGDRYQPQHF
TGTGCCATCAGCGGGGACAGGTATCAGCCCCAGCATTTT
>.|TRBJ2-5|13|.|TRBV7-2
CASSFERQETQYF
TGTGCCAGCAGCTTTGAGAGGCAAGAGACCCAGTACTTC
>.|TRBJ2-3|15|.|TRBV6-5
CASSYSGRGTDTQYF
TGTGCCAGCAGTTACTCGGGTCGGGGCACAGATACGCAGTATTTT
>.|TRBJ1-5|15|.|TRBV30
CAWSVQAVGGSPQHF
TGTGCCTGGAGTGTACAGGCAGTCGGGGGGAGTCCCCAGCATTTT
>few|TRBJ2-1|13|.|TRBV2
CASRSNPYNEQFF
TGTGCCAGCAGGAGCAACCCCTACAATGAGCAGTTCTTC
>few|TRBJ1-2|13|.|TRBV25-1
CASSGGTVYGYTF
TGTGCCAGCAGTGGGGGGACGGTCTATGGCTACACCTTC
>.|TRBJ2-5|15|.|TRBV7-2
CASSSRGLYQETQYF
TGTGCCAGCAGCTCGAGAGGGCTTTACCAAGAGACCCAGTACTTC
>.|TRBJ2-7|14|.|TRBV6-5
CASSTTGRYFEQYF
TGTGCCAGCAGCACGACAGGGAGGTATTTCGAGCAGTACTTC
>.|TRBJ2-7|14|.|TRBV27
CASSWQGGSYEQYF
TGTGCCAGCAGTTGGCAGGGAGGAAGCTACGAGCAGTACTTC
>.|TRBJ1-6|13|.|TRBV27
CASSLRENSPLHF
TGTGCCAGCAGTTTGCGGGAAAATTCACCCCTCCACTTT
>.|TRBJ2-7|15|.|TRBV5-4
CASSSKEGQSYEQYF
TGTGCCAGCAGTTCCAAGGAAGGGCAGAGCTACGAGCAGTACTTC
>many|TRBJ1-4|15|.|TRBV7-8
CASSLEWGTNEKLFF
TGTGCCAGCAGCCTAGAGTGGGGAACTAATGAAAAACTGTTTTTT
>.|TRBJ2-7|14|.|TRBV7-8
CASSWGPTSYEQYF
TGTGCCAGCAGCTGGGGACCGACCTCCTACGAGCAGTACTTC
>.|TRBJ1-5|14|TRBD1|TRBV29-1
CSVGGQGVGQPQHF
TGCAGCGTTGGGGGACAGGGAGTGGGTCAGCCCCAGCATTTT
>.|TRBJ2-3|13|.|TRBV29-1
CSVEVGGADTQYF
TGCAGCGTTGAAGTAGGAGGGGCAGATACGCAGTATTTT
>.|TRBJ1-1|11|.|TRBV7-9
CASSLDTEAFF
TGTGCCAGCAGCTTAGATACTGAAGCTTTCTTT
>.|TRBJ2-5|10|.|TRBV20-1
CSASQETQYF
TGCAGTGCTTCCCAAGAGACCCAGTACTTC
>.|TRBJ2-5|14|TRBD1|TRBV29-1
CSVEDGTGTETQYF
TGCAGCGTTGAAGATGGGACAGGGACGGAGACCCAGTACTTC
>.|TRBJ1-5|13|.|TRBV27
CASSLSSNQPQHF
TGTGCCAGCAGTCTCTCTAGCAATCAGCCCCAGCATTTT